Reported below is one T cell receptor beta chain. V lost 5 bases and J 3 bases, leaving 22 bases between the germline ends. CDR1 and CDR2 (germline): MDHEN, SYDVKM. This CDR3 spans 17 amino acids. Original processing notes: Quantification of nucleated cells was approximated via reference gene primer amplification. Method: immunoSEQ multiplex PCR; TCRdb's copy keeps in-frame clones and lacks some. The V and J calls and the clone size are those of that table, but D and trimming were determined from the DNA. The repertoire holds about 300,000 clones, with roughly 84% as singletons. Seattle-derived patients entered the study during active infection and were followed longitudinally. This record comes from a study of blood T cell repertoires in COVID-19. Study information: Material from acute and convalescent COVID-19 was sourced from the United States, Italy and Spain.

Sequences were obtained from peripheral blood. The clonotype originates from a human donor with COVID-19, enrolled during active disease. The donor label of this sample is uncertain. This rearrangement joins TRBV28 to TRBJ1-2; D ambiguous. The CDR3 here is CASSLLDLAPRHYGYTF. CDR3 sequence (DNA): TGTGCCAGCAGTCTCTTAGATTTGGCGCCCAGGCACTATGGCTACACCTTC.